This note documents a single TCR beta chain sequence. Its antigen specificity is not known. No base-level quality is on record; no much larger clone is a single base apart. This sample stems from a study of T cell responses to AZD1222 COVID-19 vaccine (dated by TCRdb to the early 2020s). With regard to the full study: AZD1222 recipients whose second dose came at about 4 weeks and those whose second dose came at about 12 weeks were combined into one group, since spike-specific TCR depth and breadth did not differ between the two schedules. Trial participants were enrolled into age subgroups of 18-55, 56-69 and 70-plus years, which contained 148, 28 and 57 TCR-sequenced participants, respectively. TCR sequencing covered more than 230 trial participants: 200 to 210 given two doses of AZD1222 and approximately 26 given two doses of MenACWY control vaccine.

Points the paper makes about the study in general: After two AZD1222 doses, both the breadth and the depth of spike-specific TCRs were significantly higher than at day 0 and than in MenACWY recipients. Vaccine-associated CD4 TCRs spanned the whole spike protein, with dominant responses in regions 160-218 and 743-854. Epitopes outside the regions mutated in the B.1.351 and B.1.1.7 variants were reportedly recognized by nearly half of the unique spike-specific TCRs. Participants were mostly white British, with more females than males. The authors suggested clonal diversity may have been underestimated. No day 14 peak-response samples were available, so repertoires were characterized only after the peak T cell response. The 56-69-year group was small, and its depth increase did not reach significance, likely because of low power. Conclusions about previously exposed vaccinees are limited because only six or seven AZD1222 recipients were SARS-CoV-2 seropositive at baseline.

Including the terminal cysteine and phenylalanine, the CDR3 comprises 15 residues. Only the CDR3 DNA stays, 45 bases, in frame from base 1. The germline V gene (reference sequence) supplies CDR1 SEHNR and CDR2 FQNEAQ. Relative to germline, V is 1 base shorter and J is 1 base shorter, with 10 bases between their ends. The label giving this sample's time point can be read as: baseline before first vaccination. The vaccinee samples were drawn from two UK trials, COV001 and COV002, one of which was a single-blind randomized controlled phase 2/3 trial testing AZD1222 (ChAdOx1 nCoV-19) in healthy adults. Trial participant PBMC samples were collected at day 0 and day 28 after the second dose for TCRbeta chain sequencing. The CDR3 regions of human TCRbeta chains were subjected to immunosequencing. Per the source publication's procedure: TCRs in the repertoires were matched against a reference library of SARS-CoV-2-specific TCRs that had been generated with the MIRA antigen-specificity platform. Breadth meant the fraction of unique TCRs that were SARS-CoV-2-associated, whereas depth meant the fraction of total T cells that were SARS-CoV-2-associated. Using the MIRA data, every spike-specific TCR was mapped to the spike region that the TCR reacted to and assigned to either a CD4 or a CD8 class. Log10-transformed breadth and depth values were compared by one-way ANOVA with Sidak's multiple comparisons tests. The table was pulled from immuneACCESS by TCRdb, which kept in-frame rearrangements only. Such tables lose some clones; where checked, under half of the loss comes from unresolved V genes, and the rest has no known cause. From that table come the V and J calls and clone size; the DNA was used to work out D and trimming. The sample records tens of thousands of clones, approximately 90% of which are singletons. Of the sample, under 6.5% falls within the top ten clones.

The sample was peripheral blood, taken on day 0 of AZD1222 vaccination. This TCR was sampled from an adult in good health. The chain couples TRBV7-9 to TRBJ1-1; the D gene is perhaps TRBD1, on 5 matching bases. The CDR3 region reads CASSLGGFGNTEAFF. In nucleotides, the sequence is TGTGCCAGCAGCTTAGGGGGGTTCGGGAACACTGAAGCTTTCTTT.